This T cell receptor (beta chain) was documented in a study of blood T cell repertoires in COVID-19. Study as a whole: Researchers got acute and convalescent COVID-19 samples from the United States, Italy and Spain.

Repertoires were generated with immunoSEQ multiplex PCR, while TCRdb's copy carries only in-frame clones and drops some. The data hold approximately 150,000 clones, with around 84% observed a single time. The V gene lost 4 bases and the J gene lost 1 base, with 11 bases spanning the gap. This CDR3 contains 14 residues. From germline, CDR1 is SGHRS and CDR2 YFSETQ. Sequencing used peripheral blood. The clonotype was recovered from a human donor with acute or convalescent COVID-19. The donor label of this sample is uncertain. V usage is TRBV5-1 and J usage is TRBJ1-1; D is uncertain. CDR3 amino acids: CASSNGLTNTEAFF. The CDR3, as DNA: TGCGCCAGCAGCAATGGACTTACGAACACTGAAGCTTTCTTT.